The present T cell receptor (beta chain) was sequenced within a study of a mutant IDH1 vaccine in newly diagnosed glioma. Profiling relied on immunoSEQ multiplex PCR, and the TCRdb table lists in-frame clones only, not all of them. The table lists about 94,000 clones, about 90% of them singletons. Details on this clone: Its antigen is unknown.

The germline V gene has CDR1 SGHRS and CDR2 YFSETQ. The CDR3 extends over 14 amino acids. The trim removed 4 bases at V and 9 bases at J, leaving 8 bases unmatched. Time point reported: week 47, end of study. Alongside topical imiquimod, each dose of vaccine comprised 300 ug of mutant IDH1 20-mer peptide. Sample: PBMCs, taken from a glioma patient whose treatment included an IDH1 peptide vaccine. The receptor's source is a woman aged 45-59 years with glioma. The chain couples TRBV5-1 to TRBJ2-2; TRBD1 matches 8 bases. CDR3: CASSPAWTGRELFF. The CDR3 DNA follows: TGCGCCAGCAGCCCCGCTTGGACAGGGCGGGAGCTGTTTTTT.